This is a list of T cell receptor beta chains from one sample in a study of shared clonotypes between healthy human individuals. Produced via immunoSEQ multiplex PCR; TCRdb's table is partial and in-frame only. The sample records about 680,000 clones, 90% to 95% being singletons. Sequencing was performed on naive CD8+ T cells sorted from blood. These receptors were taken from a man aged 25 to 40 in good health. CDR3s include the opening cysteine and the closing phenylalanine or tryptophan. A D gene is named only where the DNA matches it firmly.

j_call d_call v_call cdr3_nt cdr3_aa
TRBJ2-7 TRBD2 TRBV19 TGTGCCAGTAGCCCCGGGACTACCTCCTACGAGCAGTACTTC CASSPGTTSYEQYF
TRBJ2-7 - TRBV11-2 TGTGCCAGCAGCTTATACGTCACCTCCTACGAGCAGTACTTC CASSLYVTSYEQYF
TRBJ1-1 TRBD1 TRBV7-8 TGTGCCAGCAGCTCATGGGACAGGCTGAACACTGAAGCTTTCTTT CASSSWDRLNTEAFF
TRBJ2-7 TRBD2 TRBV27 TGTGCCAGCAGTTTAACTAGCGGGAGCTTCAAGTACGAGCAGTACTTC CASSLTSGSFKYEQYF
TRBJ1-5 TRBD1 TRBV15 TGTGCCACCACCTATGGACAGGGCCTGGGCAATCAGCCCCAGCATTTT CATTYGQGLGNQPQHF
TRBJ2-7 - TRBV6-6 TGTGCCAGCAGTTACAGCGTTGAGAAGGGAGTGCACGAGCAGTACTTC CASSYSVEKGVHEQYF
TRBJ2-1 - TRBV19 TGTGCCAGTAGTATCAGATTCAGGGCCCTTACCAACAATGAGCAGTTCTTC CASSIRFRALTNNEQFF
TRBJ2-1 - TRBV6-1 TGTGCCAGCAGTGGGCGGGCGTGGGATGAGCAGTTCTTC CASSGRAWDEQFF
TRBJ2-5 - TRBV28 TGTGCCAGCAGTCAAATGGGGATCCAAGAGACCCAGTACTTC CASSQMGIQETQYF
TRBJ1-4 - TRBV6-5 TGTGCCAGCACCGATTGGGGTGGAAAACTGTTTTTT CASTDWGGKLFF
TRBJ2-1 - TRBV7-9 TGTGCCAGCAGCTTAGCTGGGCTCGGTGAGCAGTTCTTC CASSLAGLGEQFF
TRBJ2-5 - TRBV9 TGTGCCAGCAGCGCCACAATGCAAGAGACCCAGTACTTC CASSATMQETQYF
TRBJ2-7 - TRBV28 TGTGCCAGCAGTTTTGCGGTAGGGCTCTACGAGCAGTACTTC CASSFAVGLYEQYF